This T cell receptor beta chain was sequenced during a study of response to subunit inactivated influenza vaccine. Study-wide results and caveats: Authors suggested each seasonal flu vaccination may recruit only limited numbers of new T cells.

This clonotype was seen ten or more times. Its antigen is undetermined. Germline loops: CDR1 SGHRS, CDR2 YFSETQ. This CDR3 comprises 16 residues. V lost 2 bases and J lost 7; bases outside the gene matches: 14. TCRdb independently ran MiXCR on the RT-PCR reads; one entry per CDR3 protein. The table has approximately 570,000 distinct CDR3 sequences, around 8% seen once. The receptor was isolated from a man between 50 and 75 years old who received an inactivated influenza vaccine. This sequence joins TRBV5-1 and TRBJ2-7; 8 nucleotides line up with TRBD1. This specimen was PBMCs from blood, taken around 25 months after vaccination. The CDR3 loop reads CASSFGDRQGNSEQYF. The CDR3 coding sequence is TGCGCCAGCAGCTTTGGAGACAGACAGGGGAATTCGGAGCAGTACTTC.